These 5 T cell receptor beta chains were all obtained from the same sample, sequenced in a study of T cell responses to AZD1222 COVID-19 vaccine. The assay was immunoSEQ multiplex PCR, and TCRdb's table has in-frame clones only and misses some. This repertoire shows around 100,000 clones, roughly 85% found once; its top ten account for about 2.5%. Sequencing used peripheral blood, obtained 28 days after the second AZD1222 dose. The receptors come from an adult who received the AZD1222 COVID-19 vaccine.

The rearrangement links TRBV7-2 to TRBJ1-2; D is possibly TRBD1 (5 bases). CDR1 and CDR2 from the germline V gene are SGHTA and FQGNSA. This CDR3 has 15 amino acids. V was cut by 2 bases and J by 3 bases, with 13 bases left in between. The CDR3 sequence is CASSLRGMRDYGYTF. The CDR3 DNA follows: TGTGCCAGCAGCTTAAGGGGCATGAGAGACTATGGCTACACCTTC.

J is TRBJ1-2 and V is TRBV5-1, with 9 bases matching TRBD1. CDR3 length: 16 residues. Germline CDR1 is SGHRS and CDR2 is YFSETQ. The V segment lost 3 bases and the J segment 4 bases; nucleotides outside the gene matches: 10. CDR3 bases: TGCGCCAGCAGCTCAGGAACGGGGACAGGGCGCTATGGCTACACCTTC. As protein: CASSSGTGTGRYGYTF.

The chain recombines TRBV4-1 with TRBJ1-2, with a tentative D call TRBD1 (6 bases). The CDR3 contains 16 residues. V shed 2 bases and J shed 4 bases, with 17 bases lying between them. In germline, CDR1 is MGHRA, CDR2 YSYEKL. Written as DNA, the CDR3 is TGCGCCAGCAGCCAACCACCCCGGGGGCACAGCTATGGCTACACCTTC. Protein product: CASSQPPRGHSYGYTF.

This chain uses TRBV7-2 with TRBJ2-7; 10 bases are shared with TRBD2. After removal of 5 bases from V and 5 bases from J, the junction contained 12 bases not matched to a gene. Germline V CDR1 and CDR2: SGHTA, FQGNSA. CDR3 length: 16 amino acids. DNA for the CDR3: TGTGCCAGCAGCCGGACGAGCGGGAGGGCCATCCACGAGCAGTACTTC. This sequence encodes CASSRTSGRAIHEQYF.

The V gene is TRBV6-1, the J gene TRBJ2-3, with 9 bases identical to TRBD1. Germline values: CDR1 MNHNS, CDR2 SASEGT. The V segment lost 2 bases and the J segment 6 bases; nucleotides outside the gene matches: 6. The CDR3 is 15 residues long. CDR3 in amino acids: CASSEWGQGRDTQYF. CDR3 bases: TGTGCCAGCAGTGAATGGGGACAGGGTCGCGATACGCAGTATTTT.